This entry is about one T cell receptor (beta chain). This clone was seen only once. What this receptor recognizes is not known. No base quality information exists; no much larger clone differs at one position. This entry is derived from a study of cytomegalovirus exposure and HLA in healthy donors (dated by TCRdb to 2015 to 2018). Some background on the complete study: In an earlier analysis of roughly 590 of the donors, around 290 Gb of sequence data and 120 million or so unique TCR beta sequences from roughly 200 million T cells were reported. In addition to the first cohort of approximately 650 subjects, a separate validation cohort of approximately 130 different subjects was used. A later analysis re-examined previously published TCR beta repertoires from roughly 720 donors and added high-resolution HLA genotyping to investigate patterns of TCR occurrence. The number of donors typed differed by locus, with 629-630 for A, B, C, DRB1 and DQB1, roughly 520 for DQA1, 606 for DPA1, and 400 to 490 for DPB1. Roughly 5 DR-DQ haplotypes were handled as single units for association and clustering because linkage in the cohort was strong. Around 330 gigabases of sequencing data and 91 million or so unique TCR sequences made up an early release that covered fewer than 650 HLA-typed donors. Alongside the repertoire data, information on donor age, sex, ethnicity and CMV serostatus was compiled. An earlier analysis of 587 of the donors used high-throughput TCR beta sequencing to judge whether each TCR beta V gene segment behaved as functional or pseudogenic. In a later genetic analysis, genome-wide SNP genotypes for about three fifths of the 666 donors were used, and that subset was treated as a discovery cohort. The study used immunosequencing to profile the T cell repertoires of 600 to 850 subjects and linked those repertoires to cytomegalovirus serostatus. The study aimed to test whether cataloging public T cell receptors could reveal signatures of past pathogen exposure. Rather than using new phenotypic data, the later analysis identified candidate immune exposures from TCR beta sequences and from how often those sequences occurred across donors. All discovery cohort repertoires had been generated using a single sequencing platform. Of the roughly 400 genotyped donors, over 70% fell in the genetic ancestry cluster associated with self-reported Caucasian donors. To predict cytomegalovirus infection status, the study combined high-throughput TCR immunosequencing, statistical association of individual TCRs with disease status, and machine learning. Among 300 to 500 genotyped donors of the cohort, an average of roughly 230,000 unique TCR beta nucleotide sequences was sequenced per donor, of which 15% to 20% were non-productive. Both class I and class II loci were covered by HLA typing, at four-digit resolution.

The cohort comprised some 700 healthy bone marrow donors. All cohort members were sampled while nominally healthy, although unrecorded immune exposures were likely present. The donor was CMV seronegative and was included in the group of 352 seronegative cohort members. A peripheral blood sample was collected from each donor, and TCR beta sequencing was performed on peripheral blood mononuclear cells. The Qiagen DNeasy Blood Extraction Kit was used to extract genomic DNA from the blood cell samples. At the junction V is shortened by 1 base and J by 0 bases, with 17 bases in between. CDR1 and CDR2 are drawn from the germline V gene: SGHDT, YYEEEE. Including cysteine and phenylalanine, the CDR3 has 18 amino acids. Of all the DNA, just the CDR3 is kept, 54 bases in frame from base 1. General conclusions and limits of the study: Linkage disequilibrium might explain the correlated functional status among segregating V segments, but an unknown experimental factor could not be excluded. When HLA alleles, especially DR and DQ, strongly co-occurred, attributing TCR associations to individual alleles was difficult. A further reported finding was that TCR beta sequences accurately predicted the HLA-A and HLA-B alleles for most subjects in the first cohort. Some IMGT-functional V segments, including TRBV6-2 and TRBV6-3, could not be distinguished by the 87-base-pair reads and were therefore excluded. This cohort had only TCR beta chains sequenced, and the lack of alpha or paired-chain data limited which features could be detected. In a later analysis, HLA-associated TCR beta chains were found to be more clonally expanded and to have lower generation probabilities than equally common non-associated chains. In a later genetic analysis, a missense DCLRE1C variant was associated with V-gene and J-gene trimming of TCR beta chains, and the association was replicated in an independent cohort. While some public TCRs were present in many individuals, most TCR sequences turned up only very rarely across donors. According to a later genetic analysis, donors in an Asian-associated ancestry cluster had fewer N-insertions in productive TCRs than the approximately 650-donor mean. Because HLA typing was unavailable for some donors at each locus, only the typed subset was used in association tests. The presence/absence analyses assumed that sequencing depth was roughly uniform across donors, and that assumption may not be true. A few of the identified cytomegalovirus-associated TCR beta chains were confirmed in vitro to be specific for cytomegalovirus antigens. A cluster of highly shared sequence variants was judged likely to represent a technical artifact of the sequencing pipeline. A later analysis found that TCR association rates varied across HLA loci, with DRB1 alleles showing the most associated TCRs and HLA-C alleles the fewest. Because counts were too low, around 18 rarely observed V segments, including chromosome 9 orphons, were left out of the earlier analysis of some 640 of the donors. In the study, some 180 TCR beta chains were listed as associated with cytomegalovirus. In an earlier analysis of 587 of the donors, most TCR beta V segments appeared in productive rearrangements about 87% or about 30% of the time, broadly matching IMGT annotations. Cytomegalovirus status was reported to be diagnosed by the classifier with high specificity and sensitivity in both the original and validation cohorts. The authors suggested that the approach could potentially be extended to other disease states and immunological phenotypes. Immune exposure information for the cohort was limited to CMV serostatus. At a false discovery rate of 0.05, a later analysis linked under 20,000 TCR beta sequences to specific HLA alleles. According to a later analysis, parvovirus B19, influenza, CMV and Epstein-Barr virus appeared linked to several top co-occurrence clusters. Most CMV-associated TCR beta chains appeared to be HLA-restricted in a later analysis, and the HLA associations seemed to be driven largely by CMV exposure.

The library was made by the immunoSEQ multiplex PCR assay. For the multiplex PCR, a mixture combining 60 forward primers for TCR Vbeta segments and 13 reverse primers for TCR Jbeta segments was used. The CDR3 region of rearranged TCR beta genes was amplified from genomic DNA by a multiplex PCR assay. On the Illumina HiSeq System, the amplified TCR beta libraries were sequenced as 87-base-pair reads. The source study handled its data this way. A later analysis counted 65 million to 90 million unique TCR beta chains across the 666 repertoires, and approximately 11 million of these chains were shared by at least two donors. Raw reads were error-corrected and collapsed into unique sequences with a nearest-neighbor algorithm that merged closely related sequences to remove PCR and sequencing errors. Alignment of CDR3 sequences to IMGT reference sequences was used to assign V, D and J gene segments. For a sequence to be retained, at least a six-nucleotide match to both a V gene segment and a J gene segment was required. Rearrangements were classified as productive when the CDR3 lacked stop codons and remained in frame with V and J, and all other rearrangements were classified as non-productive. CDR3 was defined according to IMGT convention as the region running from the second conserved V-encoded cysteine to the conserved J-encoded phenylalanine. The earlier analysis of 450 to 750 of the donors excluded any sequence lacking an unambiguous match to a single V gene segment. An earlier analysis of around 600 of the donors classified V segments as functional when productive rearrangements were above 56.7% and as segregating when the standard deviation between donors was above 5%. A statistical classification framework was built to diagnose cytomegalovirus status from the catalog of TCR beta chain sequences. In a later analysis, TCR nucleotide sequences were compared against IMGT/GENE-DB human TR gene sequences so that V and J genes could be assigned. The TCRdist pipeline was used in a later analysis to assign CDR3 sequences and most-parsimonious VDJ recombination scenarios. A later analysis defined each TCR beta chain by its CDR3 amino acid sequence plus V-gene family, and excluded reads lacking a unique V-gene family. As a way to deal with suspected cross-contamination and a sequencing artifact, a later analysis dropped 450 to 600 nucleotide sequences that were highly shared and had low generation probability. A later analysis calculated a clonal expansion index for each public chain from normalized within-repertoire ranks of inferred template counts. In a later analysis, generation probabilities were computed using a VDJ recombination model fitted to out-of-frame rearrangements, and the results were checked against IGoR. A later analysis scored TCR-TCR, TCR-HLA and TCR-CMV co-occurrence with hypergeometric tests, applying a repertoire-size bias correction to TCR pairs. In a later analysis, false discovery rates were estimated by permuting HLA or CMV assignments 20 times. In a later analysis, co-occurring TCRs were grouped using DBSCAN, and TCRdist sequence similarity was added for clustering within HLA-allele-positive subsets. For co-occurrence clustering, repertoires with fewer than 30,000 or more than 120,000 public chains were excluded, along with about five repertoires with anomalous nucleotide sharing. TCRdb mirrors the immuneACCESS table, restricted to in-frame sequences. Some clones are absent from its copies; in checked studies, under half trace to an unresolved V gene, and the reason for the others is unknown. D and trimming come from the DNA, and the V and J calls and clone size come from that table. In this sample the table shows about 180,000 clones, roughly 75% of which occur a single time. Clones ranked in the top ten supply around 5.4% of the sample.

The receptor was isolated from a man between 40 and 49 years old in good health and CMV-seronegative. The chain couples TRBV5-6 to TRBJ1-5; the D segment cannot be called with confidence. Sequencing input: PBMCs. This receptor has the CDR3 CASSLSYRIGGSNQPQHF. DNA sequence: TGTGCCAGCAGCTTGTCGTACAGAATAGGAGGTAGCAATCAGCCCCAGCATTTT.